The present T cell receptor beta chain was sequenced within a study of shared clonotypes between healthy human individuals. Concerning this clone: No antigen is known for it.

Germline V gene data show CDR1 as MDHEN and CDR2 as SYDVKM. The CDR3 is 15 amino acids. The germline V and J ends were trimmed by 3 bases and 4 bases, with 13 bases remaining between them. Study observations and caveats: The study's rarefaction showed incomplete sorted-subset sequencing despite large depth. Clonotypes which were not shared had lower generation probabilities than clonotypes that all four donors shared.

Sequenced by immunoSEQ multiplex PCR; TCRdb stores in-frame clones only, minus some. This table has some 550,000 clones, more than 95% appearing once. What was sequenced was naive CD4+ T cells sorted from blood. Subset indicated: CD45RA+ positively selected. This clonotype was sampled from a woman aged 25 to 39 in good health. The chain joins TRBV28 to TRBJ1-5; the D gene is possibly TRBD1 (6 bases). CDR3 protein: CASSFRGAPNQPQHF. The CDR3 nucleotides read TGTGCCAGCAGTTTTCGGGGGGCCCCAAATCAGCCCCAGCATTTT.